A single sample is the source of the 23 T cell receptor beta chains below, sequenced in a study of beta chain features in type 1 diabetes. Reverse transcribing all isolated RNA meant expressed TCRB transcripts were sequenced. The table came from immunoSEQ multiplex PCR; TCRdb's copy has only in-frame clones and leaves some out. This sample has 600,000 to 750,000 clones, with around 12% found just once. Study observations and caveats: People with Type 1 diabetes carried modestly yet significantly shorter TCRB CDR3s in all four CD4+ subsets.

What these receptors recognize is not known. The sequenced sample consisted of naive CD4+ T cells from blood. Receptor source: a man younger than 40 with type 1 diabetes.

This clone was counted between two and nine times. The CDR3 here is CSAGPLFGVGQYF. The CDR3 coding sequence is TGCAGCGCAGGACCCCTCTTTGGCGTGGGCCAGTACTTC. The chain recombines TRBV29-1 with TRBJ2-7; D is uncertain. Per the germline V gene, CDR1 is SQVTM and CDR2 is ANQGSEA. V was clipped by 7 bases and J by 10 bases, with 23 bases between them. This CDR3 region has 13 residues.

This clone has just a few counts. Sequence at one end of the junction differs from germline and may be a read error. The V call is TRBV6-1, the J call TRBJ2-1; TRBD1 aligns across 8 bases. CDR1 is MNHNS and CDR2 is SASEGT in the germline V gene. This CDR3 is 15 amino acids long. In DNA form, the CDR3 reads TGTGCCGGCAGGGGGCGGGGTACACAGGTTACGGAGCAGTTCTTC. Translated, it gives CAGRGRGTQVTEQFF.

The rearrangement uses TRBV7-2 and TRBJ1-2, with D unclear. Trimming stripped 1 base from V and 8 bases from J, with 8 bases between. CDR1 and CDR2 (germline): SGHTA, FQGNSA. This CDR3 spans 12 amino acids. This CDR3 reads CASSLGTVGYTF. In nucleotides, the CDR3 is TGTGCCAGCAGCTTAGGGACGGTCGGCTACACCTTC. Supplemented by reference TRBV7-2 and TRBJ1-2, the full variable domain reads GAGVSQSPSNKVTEKGKDVELRCDPISGHTALYWYRQSLGQGLEFLIYFQGNSAPDKSGLPSDRFSAERTGGSVSTLTIQRTQQEDSAVYLCASSLGTVGYTFGSGTRLTVV.

CDR3 sequence reads: CASLRGGQMLPKNIQYF. DNA of the CDR3: TGTGCCAGCCTGCGGGGAGGACAGATGCTCCCCAAAAACATTCAGTACTTC. The chain is built from TRBV21-1 and TRBJ2-4. TRBV21-1 is an annotated pseudogene. This CDR3 is 17 amino acids long.

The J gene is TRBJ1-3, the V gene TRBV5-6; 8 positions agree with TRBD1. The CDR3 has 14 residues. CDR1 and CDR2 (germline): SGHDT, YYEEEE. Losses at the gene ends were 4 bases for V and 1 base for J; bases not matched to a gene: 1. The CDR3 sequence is CASSRQGSGNTIYF. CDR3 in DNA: TGTGCCAGCAGCAGACAGGGGTCTGGAAACACCATATATTTT.

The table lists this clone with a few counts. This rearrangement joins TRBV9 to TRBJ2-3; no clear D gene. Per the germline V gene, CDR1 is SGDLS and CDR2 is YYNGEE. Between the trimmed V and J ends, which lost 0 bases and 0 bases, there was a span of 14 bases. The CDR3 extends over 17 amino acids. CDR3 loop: CASSVVQTVTSTDTQYF. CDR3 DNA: TGTGCCAGCAGCGTAGTGCAGACCGTTACTAGCACAGATACGCAGTATTTT.

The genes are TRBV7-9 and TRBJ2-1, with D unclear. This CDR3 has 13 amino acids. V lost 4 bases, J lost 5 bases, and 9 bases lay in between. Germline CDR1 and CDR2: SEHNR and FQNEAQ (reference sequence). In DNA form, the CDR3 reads TGTGCCAGCAGCTCTTGGAGCGACAATGAGCAGTTCTTC. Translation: CASSSWSDNEQFF.

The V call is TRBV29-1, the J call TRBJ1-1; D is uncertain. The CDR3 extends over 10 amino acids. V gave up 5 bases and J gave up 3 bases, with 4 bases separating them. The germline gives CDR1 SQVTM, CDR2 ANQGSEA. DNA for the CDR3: TGCAGCGTTTGGCACACTGAAGCTTTCTTT. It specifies CSVWHTEAFF.

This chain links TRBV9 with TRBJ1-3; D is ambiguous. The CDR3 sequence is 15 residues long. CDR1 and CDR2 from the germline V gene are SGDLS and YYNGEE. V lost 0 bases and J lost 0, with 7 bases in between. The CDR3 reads CASSVGRASGNTIYF. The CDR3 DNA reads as TGTGCCAGCAGCGTAGGGAGAGCCTCTGGAAACACCATATATTTT.

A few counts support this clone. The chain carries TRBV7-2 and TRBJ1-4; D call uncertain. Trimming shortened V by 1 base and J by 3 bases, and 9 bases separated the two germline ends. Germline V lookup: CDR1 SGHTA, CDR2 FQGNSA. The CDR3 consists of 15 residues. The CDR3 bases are TGTGCCAGCAGCTTAGGCCTTGACTCTAATGAAAAACTGTTTTTT. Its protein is CASSLGLDSNEKLFF.

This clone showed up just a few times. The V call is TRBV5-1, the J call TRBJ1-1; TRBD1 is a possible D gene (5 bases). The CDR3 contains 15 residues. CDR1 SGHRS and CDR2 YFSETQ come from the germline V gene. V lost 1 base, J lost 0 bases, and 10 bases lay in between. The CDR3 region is CASSLLTAVNTEAFF. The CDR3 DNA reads TGCGCCAGCAGCTTGCTGACAGCAGTGAACACTGAAGCTTTCTTT.

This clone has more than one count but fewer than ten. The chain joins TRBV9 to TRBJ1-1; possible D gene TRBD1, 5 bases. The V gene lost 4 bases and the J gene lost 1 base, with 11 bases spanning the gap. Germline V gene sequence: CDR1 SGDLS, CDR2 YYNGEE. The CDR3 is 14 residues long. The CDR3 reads CASSSHQGNTEAFF. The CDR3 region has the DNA TGTGCCAGCAGCTCCCACCAGGGGAACACTGAAGCTTTCTTT. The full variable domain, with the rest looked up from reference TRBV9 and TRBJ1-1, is DSGVTQTPKHLITATGQRVTLRCSPRSGDLSVYWYQQSLDQGLQFLIQYYNGEERAKGNILERFSAQQFPDLHSELNLSSLELGDSALYFCASSSHQGNTEAFFGQGTRLTVV.

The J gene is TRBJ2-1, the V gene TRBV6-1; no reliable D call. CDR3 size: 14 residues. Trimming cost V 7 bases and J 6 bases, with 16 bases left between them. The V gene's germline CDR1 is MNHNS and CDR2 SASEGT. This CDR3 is CASIFGEALNEQFF. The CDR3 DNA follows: TGTGCCAGCATTTTTGGTGAGGCTCTCAATGAGCAGTTCTTC.

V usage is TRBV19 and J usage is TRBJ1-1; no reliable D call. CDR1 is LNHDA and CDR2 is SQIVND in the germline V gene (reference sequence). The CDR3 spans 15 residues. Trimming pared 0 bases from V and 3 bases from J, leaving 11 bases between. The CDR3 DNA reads TGTGCCAGTAGTATAGATCTATCGTGGGACACTGAAGCTTTCTTT. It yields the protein CASSIDLSWDTEAFF.

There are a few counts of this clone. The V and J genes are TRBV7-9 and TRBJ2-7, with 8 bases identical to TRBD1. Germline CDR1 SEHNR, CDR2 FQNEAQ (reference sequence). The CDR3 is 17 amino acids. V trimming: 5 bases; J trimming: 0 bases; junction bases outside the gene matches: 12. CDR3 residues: CASSPTPGQESSYEQYF. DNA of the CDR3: TGTGCCAGCAGCCCCACCCCGGGACAGGAGAGCTCCTACGAGCAGTACTTC.

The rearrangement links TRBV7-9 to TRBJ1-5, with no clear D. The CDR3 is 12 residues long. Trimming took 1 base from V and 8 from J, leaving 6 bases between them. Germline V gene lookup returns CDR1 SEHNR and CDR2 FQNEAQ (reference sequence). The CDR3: CASSLDDEPQHF. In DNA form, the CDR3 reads TGTGCCAGCAGCTTAGACGACGAGCCCCAGCATTTT.

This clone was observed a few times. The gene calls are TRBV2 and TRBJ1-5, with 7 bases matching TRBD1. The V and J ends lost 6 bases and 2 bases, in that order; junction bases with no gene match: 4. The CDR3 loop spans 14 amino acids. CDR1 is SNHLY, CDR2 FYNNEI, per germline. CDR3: CASSGQVGNQPQHF. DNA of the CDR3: TGTGCCAGCAGCGGACAGGTTGGCAATCAGCCCCAGCATTTT.

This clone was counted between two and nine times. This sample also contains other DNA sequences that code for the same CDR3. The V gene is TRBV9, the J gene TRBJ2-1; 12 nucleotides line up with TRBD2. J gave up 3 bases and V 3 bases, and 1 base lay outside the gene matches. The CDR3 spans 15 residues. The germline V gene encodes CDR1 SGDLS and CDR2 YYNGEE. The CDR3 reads CASSATSGGYNEQFF. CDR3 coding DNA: TGTGCCAGCAGCGCGACTAGCGGGGGCTACAATGAGCAGTTCTTC.

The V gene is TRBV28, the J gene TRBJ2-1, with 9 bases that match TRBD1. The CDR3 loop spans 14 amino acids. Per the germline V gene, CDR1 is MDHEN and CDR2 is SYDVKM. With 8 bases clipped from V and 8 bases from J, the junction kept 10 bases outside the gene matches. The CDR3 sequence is CASVTGGIFDEQFF. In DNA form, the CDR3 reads TGTGCCAGCGTGACAGGGGGTATATTCGATGAGCAGTTCTTC.

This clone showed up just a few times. The CDR3 region has the DNA TGTGCCAGCAGCTTAGCGGGGAAACACACAGATACGCAGTATTTT. Translating it yields CASSLAGKHTDTQYF. This rearrangement joins TRBV7-2 to TRBJ2-3; D not resolved. This CDR3 contains 15 residues. The V and J ends lost 0 bases and 2 bases respectively, with 9 bases between them. CDR1 is SGHTA, CDR2 FQGNSA, per germline.

For the CDR3, the DNA is TGTGCCAGCTCACCACCGTCAGGGAGGATGAACACTGAAGCTTTCTTT. Protein: CASSPPSGRMNTEAFF. The V call is TRBV18, the J call TRBJ1-1; a possible D gene is TRBD1 (5 bases). The germline gives CDR1 KGHSH, CDR2 LQKENI. This CDR3 comprises 16 residues. V lost 0 bases and J 0 bases, leaving 11 bases between the germline ends.

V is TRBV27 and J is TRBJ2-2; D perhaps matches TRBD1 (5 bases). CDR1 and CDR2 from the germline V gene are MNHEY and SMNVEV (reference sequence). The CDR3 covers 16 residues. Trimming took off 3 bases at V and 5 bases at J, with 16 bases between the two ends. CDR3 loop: CASSFAAGFITGELFF. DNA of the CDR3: TGTGCCAGCAGTTTCGCGGCAGGGTTTATAACCGGGGAGCTGTTTTTT.

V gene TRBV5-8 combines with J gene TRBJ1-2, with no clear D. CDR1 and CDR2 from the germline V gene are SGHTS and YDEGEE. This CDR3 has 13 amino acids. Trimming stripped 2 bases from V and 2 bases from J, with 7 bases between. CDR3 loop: CASSLVRNYGYTF. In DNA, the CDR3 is TGTGCCAGCAGCTTAGTCCGGAACTATGGCTACACCTTC.